The clone carrying this TCR beta chain was counted only a few times. Its antigen is not identified. CDR3 size: 16 residues. CDR1 is MNHEY, CDR2 SMNVEV, per germline (reference sequence). The V end lost 6 bases, the J end lost 2 bases, and 19 bases lay between the germline ends. The sample belongs to a study of response to subunit inactivated influenza vaccine. TCRdb ran MiXCR on the RT-PCR reads and lists one entry per CDR3 protein. The repertoire has approximately 530,000 distinct CDR3 sequences, 7.6% of them found once; the top ten carry under 15%. Regarding the study as a whole: Each seasonal flu vaccination may recruit only limited new T cells, authors suggested.

The source material was PBMCs from blood, sampled 23 months after vaccination. This sequence was found in a man aged 50 to 69 who received an inactivated influenza vaccine. J is TRBJ1-1 and V is TRBV27, with D perhaps matching TRBD1 (6 bases). CDR3 sequence reads: CASRKGTGQINTEAFF. DNA for the CDR3: TGTGCCAGCAGAAAAGGTACCGGACAGATCAACACTGAAGCTTTCTTT.